Below, 7 T cell receptor beta chains from the same sample are listed, as sequenced in a study of blood T cells in healthy people across ages (dated by TCRdb to the mid-2010s). Libraries were made using 5' RACE. This sample was sequenced with an Illumina HiSeq 2500. The second PCR ran for roughly 7 to 12 cycles and used a J-beta primer mix along with a sample-barcoded 5' primer. TCRdb reanalyzed the raw reads on its own, using fastp at Q25 for trimming and MiXCR for clone calling, and kept in-frame beta chains. Under each unique CDR3 protein, matching rows form one entry showing the most common genes and DNA. Counted in this sample were hundreds of thousands of distinct CDR3 sequences; about 55% of them appeared once. The top ten constitute about two fifths of the sample. Sequencing used blood. All receptors derive from a man at least 80 years old in good health.

This clonotype was counted only a few times. The CDR3, as DNA: TGTGCCAGCAGTTACTCGGGACTAGCCAAAAACATTCAGTACTTC. It translates to CASSYSGLAKNIQYF. This sequence joins TRBV6-2 or TRBV6-3 and TRBJ2-4, with D possibly being TRBD2 (6 bases). The CDR3 has 15 amino acids. Trimming pared 0 bases from V and 0 bases from J, leaving 6 bases between. Germline V CDR1 and CDR2: MNHEY, SVGEGT.

To note about this clonotype: Germline is not matched at one junction end, which may reflect a read error. The V and J genes are TRBV14 and TRBJ1-3, with no clear D. This CDR3 comprises 11 residues. Germline-derived CDR1 and CDR2 are SGHDN and FVKESK. This CDR3 is CAGSQGNAIYF. The CDR3 bases are TGTGCCGGCAGCCAAGGAAACGCCATATATTTT.

The chain has TRBV2 and TRBJ2-4; D is possibly TRBD1 or TRBD2 (6 bases each). This CDR3 contains 16 residues. V gave up 4 bases and J gave up 7 bases, with 20 bases separating them. Germline V gene lookup returns CDR1 SNHLY and CDR2 FYNNEI. CDR3 protein: CASSVSAGEVSNIQYF. The CDR3, as DNA: TGTGCCAGCAGTGTCTCAGCAGGGGAGGTATCGAACATTCAGTACTTC.

The V and J genes are TRBV4-1 and TRBJ2-6; D is unclear. V was pared by 5 bases and J by 0 bases, with 8 bases between. Germline CDR1 and CDR2: MGHRA and YSYEKL. CDR3 length: 15 residues. The CDR3 DNA is TGCGCCAGCAGCTGGAGTCACTCTGGGGCCAACGTCCTGACTTTC. Protein product: CASSWSHSGANVLTF.

This chain connects TRBV28 to TRBJ2-7; D is possibly TRBD1 or TRBD2 (5 bases each). Trimming took 6 bases from V and 0 from J, leaving 18 bases between them. Per germline, CDR1 MDHEN and CDR2 SYDVKM. This CDR3 comprises 16 residues. The CDR3 region is CASRGLRDGGSYEQYF. For the CDR3, the DNA is TGTGCCAGCAGGGGGTTGAGGGATGGGGGCTCCTACGAGCAGTACTTC.

This clonotype was detected only a few times. The chain uses TRBV29-1 and TRBJ1-2; possible D gene TRBD1, 5 bases. The CDR3 is made up of 14 amino acids. V was shortened by 2 bases and J by 4 bases, with 14 bases between the two germline ends. Per the germline V gene, CDR1 is SQVTM and CDR2 is ANQGSEA. The CDR3 reads CSVEMWGSRYGYTF. DNA for the CDR3: TGCAGCGTTGAAATGTGGGGGTCACGCTATGGCTACACCTTC.

This chain connects TRBV20-1 to TRBJ2-7; D may be TRBD1 (6 bases). This CDR3 contains 13 residues. V dropped 7 bases and J dropped 3 bases, with 16 bases sitting between them. Germline-derived CDR1 and CDR2 are DFQATT and SNEGSKA (reference sequence). The DNA of the CDR3 is TGCAGTGGTGCCCAGGGGCCCCTCTACGAGCAGTACTTC. This encodes CSGAQGPLYEQYF.